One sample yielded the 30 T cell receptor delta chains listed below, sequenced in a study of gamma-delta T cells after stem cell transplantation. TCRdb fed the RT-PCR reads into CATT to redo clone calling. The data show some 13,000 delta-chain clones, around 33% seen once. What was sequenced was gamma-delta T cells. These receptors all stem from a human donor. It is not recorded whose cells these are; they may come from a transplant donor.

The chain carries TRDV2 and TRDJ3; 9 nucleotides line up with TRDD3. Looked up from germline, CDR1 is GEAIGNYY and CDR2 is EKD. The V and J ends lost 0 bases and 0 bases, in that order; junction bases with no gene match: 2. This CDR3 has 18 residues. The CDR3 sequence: CACDTVGDSSWDTRQMFF. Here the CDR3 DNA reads TGTGCCTGTGACACCGTGGGGGATAGCTCCTGGGACACCCGACAGATGTTTTTC.

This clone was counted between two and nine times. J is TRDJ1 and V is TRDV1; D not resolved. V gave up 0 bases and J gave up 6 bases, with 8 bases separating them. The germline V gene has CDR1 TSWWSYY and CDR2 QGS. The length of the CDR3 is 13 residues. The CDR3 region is CALGELWVNKLIF. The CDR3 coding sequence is TGTGCTCTTGGGGAACTGTGGGTCAATAAACTCATCTTT.

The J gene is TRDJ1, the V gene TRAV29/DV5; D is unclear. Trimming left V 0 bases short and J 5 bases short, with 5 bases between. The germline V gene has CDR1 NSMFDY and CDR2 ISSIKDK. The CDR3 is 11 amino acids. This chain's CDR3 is CAASARDKLIF. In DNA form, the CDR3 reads TGTGCAGCAAGCGCGCGGGATAAACTCATCTTT.

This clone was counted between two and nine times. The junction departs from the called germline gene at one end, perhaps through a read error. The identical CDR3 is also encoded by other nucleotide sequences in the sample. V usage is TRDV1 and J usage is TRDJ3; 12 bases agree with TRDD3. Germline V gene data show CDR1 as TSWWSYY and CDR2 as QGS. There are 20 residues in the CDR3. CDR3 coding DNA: TGTGCTCTTGGAGAACTGCGGACTGGGGGATACTGTTGGGACACCCGACAGATGTTTTTC. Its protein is CALGELRTGGYCWDTRQMFF.

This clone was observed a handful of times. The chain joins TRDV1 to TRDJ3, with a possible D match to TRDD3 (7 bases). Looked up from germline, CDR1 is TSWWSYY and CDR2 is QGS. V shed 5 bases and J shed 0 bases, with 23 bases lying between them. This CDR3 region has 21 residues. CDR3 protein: CALGIPFPGDVSSWDTRQMFF. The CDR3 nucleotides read TGTGCTCTTGGGATTCCCTTCCCGGGGGATGTCAGCTCCTGGGACACCCGACAGATGTTTTTC.

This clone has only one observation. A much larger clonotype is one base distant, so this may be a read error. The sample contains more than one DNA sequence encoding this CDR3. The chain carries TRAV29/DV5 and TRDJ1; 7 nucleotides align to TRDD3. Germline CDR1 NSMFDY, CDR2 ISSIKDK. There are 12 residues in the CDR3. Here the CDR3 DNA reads TGTGCTGCAAGCGGGGAGGGATACAAACTCATCTTT. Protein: CAASGEGYKLIF.

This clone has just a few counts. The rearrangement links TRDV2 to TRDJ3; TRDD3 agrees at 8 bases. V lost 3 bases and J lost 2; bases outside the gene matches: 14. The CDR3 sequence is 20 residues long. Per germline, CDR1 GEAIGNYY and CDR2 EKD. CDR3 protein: CACDPVLGGPRAWDTRQMFF. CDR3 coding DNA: TGTGCCTGTGACCCAGTACTGGGGGGCCCCCGAGCCTGGGACACCCGACAGATGTTTTTC.

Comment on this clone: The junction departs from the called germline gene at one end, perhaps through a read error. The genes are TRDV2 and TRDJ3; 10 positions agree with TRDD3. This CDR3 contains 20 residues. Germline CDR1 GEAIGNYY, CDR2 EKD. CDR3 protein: CACDTYWGIPAPCDTRQMFF. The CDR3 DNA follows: TGTGCCTGTGACACGTACTGGGGGATTCCAGCTCCCTGTGACACCCGACAGATGTTTTTC.

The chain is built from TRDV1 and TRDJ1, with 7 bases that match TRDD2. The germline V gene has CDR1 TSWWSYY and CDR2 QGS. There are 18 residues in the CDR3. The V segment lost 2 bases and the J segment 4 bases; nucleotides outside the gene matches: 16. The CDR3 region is CALGEIPRKFLRGDKLIF. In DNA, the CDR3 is TGTGCTCTTGGGGAAATTCCTCGTAAATTCCTACGGGGCGATAAACTCATCTTT.

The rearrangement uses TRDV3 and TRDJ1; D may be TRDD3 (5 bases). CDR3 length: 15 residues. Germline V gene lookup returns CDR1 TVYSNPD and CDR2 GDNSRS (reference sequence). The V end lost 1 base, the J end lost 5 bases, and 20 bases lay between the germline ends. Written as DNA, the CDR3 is TGTGCCTTTATCGCCCCCTTGGGATTACAGGATAAACTCATCTTT. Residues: CAFIAPLGLQDKLIF.

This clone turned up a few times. CDR3 residues: CAFSKAYANTDKLIF. The CDR3 DNA reads TGTGCCTTCAGTAAGGCATACGCTAACACCGATAAACTCATCTTT. The chain links TRDV3 to TRDJ1; possible D gene TRDD3, 5 bases. The CDR3 runs 15 residues. V was shortened by 3 bases and J by 0 bases, with 17 bases between the two germline ends. The V gene's germline CDR1 is TVYSNPD and CDR2 GDNSRS (reference sequence).

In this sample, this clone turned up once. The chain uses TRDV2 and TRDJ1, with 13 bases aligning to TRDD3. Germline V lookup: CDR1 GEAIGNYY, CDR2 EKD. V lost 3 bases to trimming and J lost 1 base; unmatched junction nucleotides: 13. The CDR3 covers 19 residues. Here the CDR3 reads CACDSSRYWGIRGTDKLIF. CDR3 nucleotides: TGTGCCTGTGACTCGAGCAGGTACTGGGGGATACGCGGCACCGATAAACTCATCTTT.

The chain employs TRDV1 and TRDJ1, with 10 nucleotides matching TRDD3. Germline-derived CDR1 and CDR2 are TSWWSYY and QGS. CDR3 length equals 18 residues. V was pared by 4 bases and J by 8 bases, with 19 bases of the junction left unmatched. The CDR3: CALGGAFRHWGMIGKLIF. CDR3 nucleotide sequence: TGTGCTCTTGGGGGGGCCTTCCGCCACTGGGGGATGATAGGAAAACTCATCTTT.

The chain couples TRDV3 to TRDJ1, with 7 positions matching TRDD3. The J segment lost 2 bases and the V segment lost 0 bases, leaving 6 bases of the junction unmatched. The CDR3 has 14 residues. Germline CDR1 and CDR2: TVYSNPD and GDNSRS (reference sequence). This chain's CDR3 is CAFRAYWGTDKLIF. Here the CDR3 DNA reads TGTGCCTTTAGGGCTTACTGGGGTACCGATAAACTCATCTTT.

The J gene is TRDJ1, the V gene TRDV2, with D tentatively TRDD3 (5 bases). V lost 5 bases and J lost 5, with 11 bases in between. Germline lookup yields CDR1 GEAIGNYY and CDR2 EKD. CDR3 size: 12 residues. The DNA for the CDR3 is TGTGCCTGTGCAGTGGATAAAGATAAACTCATCTTT. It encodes CACAVDKDKLIF.

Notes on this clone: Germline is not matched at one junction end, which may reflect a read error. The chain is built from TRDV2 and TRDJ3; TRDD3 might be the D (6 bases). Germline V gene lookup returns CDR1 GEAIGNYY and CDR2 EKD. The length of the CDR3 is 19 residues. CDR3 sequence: CACDTVGGYVSLDTRQMFF. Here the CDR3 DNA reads TGTGCCTGTGACACCGTTGGGGGCTACGTCTCCTTGGACACCCGACAGATGTTTTTC.

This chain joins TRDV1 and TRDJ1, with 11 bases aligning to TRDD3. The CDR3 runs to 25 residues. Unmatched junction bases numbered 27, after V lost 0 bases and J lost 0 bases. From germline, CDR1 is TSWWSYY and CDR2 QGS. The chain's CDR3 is CALGELPTRWGIQGASMGYTDKLIF. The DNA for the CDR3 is TGTGCTCTTGGGGAACTCCCTACCCGCTGGGGGATACAAGGCGCCTCGATGGGTTACACCGATAAACTCATCTTT.

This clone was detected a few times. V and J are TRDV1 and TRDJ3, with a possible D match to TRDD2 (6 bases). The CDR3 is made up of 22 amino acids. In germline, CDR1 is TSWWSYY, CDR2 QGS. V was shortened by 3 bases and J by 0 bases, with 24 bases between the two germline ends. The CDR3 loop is CALGDPEVSSLGCSWDTRQMFF. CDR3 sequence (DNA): TGTGCTCTTGGGGACCCTGAGGTATCTTCCTTGGGCTGCTCCTGGGACACCCGACAGATGTTTTTC.

CDR3: CALGELTAATGIADKLIF. For the CDR3, the DNA is TGTGCTCTTGGGGAACTAACGGCTGCCACTGGGATTGCCGATAAACTCATCTTT. The V gene is TRDV1, the J gene TRDJ1, with D perhaps TRDD3 (6 bases). CDR3 length: 18 residues. Looked up from germline, CDR1 is TSWWSYY and CDR2 is QGS. V lost 0 bases and J 3 bases, leaving 20 bases between the germline ends.

CDR3 region: CACDTVGGYAWDTRQMFF. The CDR3 DNA reads TGTGCCTGTGACACCGTTGGGGGATACGCCTGGGACACCCGACAGATGTTTTTC. The rearrangement joins TRDV2 to TRDJ3, with 11 bases that match TRDD3. Unmatched junction bases numbered 2, after V lost 0 bases and J lost 2 bases. This CDR3 comprises 18 residues. The V gene's germline CDR1 is GEAIGNYY and CDR2 EKD.

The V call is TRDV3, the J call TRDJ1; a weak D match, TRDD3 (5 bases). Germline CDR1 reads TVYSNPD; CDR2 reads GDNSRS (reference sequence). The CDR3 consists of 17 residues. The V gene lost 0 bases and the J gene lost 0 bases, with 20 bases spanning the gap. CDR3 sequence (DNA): TGTGCCTTTAGTTATTCCGGACGGGGGTACGACACCGATAAACTCATCTTT. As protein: CAFSYSGRGYDTDKLIF.

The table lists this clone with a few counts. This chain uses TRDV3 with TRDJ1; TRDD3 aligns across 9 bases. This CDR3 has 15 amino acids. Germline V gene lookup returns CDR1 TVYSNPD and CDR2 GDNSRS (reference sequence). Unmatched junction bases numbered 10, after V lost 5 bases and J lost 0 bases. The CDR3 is CARRFLGDYTDKLIF. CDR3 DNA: TGTGCCCGGCGTTTCCTGGGGGATTACACCGATAAACTCATCTTT.

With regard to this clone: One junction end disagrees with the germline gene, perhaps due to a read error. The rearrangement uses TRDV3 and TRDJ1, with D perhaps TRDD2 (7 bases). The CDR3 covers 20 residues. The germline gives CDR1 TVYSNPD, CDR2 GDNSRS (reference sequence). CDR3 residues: CAFQVVSYRLGGGHTDTLIF. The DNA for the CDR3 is TGTGCCTTCCAGGTGGTTTCCTACCGCCTTGGTGGGGGCCACACCGATACACTCATCTTT.

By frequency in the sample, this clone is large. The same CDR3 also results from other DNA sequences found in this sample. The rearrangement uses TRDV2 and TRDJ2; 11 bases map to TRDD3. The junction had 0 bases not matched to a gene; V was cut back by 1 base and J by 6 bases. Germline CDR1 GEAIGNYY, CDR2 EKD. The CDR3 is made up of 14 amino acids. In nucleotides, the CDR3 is TGTGCCTGTGACACTGGGGGATACGCAGCACAACTCTTCTTT. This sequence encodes CACDTGGYAAQLFF.

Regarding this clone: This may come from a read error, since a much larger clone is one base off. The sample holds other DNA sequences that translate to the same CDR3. The CDR3 DNA follows: TGTGCCTGTGACGTACTGGGGGATTTGACCGCACAACTCTTCTTT. Residues: CACDVLGDLTAQLFF. The chain carries TRDV2 and TRDJ2, with 10 nucleotides matching TRDD3. The CDR3 spans 15 residues. Germline-derived CDR1 and CDR2 are GEAIGNYY and EKD.

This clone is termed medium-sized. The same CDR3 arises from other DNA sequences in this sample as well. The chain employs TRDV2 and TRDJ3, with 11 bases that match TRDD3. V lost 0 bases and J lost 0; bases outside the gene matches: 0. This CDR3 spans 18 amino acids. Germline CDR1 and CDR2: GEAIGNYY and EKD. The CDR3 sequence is CACDTWGIRSWDTRQMFF. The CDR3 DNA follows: TGTGCCTGTGACACCTGGGGGATACGCTCCTGGGACACCCGACAGATGTTTTTC.

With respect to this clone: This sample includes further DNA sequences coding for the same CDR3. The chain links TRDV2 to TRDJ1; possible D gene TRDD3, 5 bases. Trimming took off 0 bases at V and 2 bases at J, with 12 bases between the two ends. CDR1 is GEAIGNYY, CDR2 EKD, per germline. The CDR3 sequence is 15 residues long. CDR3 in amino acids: CACDTGELLTDKLIF. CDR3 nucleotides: TGTGCCTGTGACACCGGGGAACTTCTTACCGATAAACTCATCTTT.

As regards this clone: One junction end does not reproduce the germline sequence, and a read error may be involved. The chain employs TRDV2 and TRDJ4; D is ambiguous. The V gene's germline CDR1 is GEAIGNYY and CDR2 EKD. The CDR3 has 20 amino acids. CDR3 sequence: CACDIIATSVTLDYTSPLIF. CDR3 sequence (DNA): TGTGCCTGTGACATTATTGCTACTAGTGTCACTTTGGATTACACCAGCCCCCTGATCTTT.

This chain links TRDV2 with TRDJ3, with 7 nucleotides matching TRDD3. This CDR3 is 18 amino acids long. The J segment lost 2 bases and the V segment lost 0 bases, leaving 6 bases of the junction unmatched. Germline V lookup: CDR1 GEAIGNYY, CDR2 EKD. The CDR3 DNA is TGTGCCTGTGACACCGAAGGATACGGCCCCTGGGACACCCGACAGATGTTTTTC. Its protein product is CACDTEGYGPWDTRQMFF.

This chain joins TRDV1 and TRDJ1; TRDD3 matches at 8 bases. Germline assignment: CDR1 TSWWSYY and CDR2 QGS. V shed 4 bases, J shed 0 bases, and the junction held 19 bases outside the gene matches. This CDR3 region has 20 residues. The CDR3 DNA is TGTGCTCTTGGGGGACTCCACGGGGGGGATATATTGCCTTACACCGATAAACTCATCTTT. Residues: CALGGLHGGDILPYTDKLIF.